Each of the 7 T cell receptor beta chains below was sequenced from the same sample in a study of patients and donors after allogeneic stem cell transplantation. TCRdb used MiXCR to reprocess the RT-PCR reads, holding one entry per CDR3 protein. The table shows 800,000 to 1,000,000 distinct CDR3 sequences, with more than 15% occurring only once. Sequencing used blood, either unsorted or a sorted T cell fraction (not recorded which). The receptors shown here come from a human donor who was either an allogeneic HSCT recipient or a stem cell or donor lymphocyte infusion donor (not recorded which). It is not recorded whose cells these are; they may come from a transplant donor.

This clonotype showed up just a few times. The V gene is TRBV25-1, the J gene TRBJ2-1, with 9 bases identical to TRBD2. In germline, CDR1 is MGHDK, CDR2 SYGVNS. CDR3 length: 14 amino acids. Trimming cost V 3 bases and J 7 bases; bases outside gene matches: 4. CDR3 nucleotides: TGTGCCAGCAGTGATAGCGGGAGATTGAATGAGCAGTTCTTC. This gives the protein CASSDSGRLNEQFF.

A few counts support this clonotype. This chain joins TRBV27 and TRBJ2-5; tentative D call: TRBD2 (6 bases). Germline CDR1 MNHEY, CDR2 SMNVEV (reference sequence). The V gene lost 5 bases and the J gene lost 4 bases, with 14 bases spanning the gap. The CDR3 consists of 14 residues. CDR3: CASSPLQGGETQYF. For the CDR3, the DNA is TGTGCCAGCAGTCCCCTTCAGGGAGGAGAGACCCAGTACTTC.

The chain employs TRBV23-1 and TRBJ2-7; perhaps TRBD1 as D (6 bases). TRBV23-1 is an ORF; its function is uncertain. The CDR3 sequence is 12 residues long. V was cut by 6 bases and J by 3 bases, with 9 bases left in between. The CDR3 sequence: CASRNRDYEQYF. In nucleotides, the CDR3 is TGCGCCAGCAGGAACAGGGACTACGAGCAGTACTTC.

V gene TRBV4-2 combines with J gene TRBJ2-2, with D unclear. This CDR3 is 15 amino acids long. Germline V gene lookup returns CDR1 LGHNA and CDR2 YNFKEQ. V lost 3 bases and J 5 bases, leaving 13 bases between the germline ends. CDR3 amino acids: CASSQEQKWTGELFF. DNA of the CDR3: TGTGCCAGCAGCCAGGAACAAAAGTGGACCGGGGAGCTGTTTTTT.

V usage is TRBV12-3 or TRBV12-4 and J usage is TRBJ2-1; TRBD2 matches at 8 bases. Trimming cost V 1 base and J 7 bases; bases outside gene matches: 9. The CDR3 spans 16 residues. The CDR3: CASSLGRAGVQNEQFF. The CDR3 DNA follows: TGTGCCAGCAGTTTAGGACGAGCGGGAGTTCAGAATGAGCAGTTCTTC.

This clonotype was seen more than once but under ten times. The chain couples TRBV3-1 to TRBJ1-5; 7 nucleotides agree with TRBD1. The V segment lost 2 bases and the J segment 2 bases; nucleotides outside the gene matches: 3. The germline V gene encodes CDR1 LGHDT and CDR2 YNNKEL (reference sequence). This CDR3 is built from 15 residues. The CDR3 nucleotides are TGTGCCAGCAGCCAAAACAGGGGCGGCAATCAGCCCCAGCATTTT. It encodes CASSQNRGGNQPQHF.

The V gene is TRBV24-1, the J gene TRBJ2-7; 7 nucleotides match TRBD1. The CDR3 has 15 residues. Unmatched junction bases numbered 7, after V lost 3 bases and J lost 3 bases. Germline lookup yields CDR1 KGHDR and CDR2 SFDVKD. The CDR3 bases are TGTGCCACCAGTGATGAGGCAGGGGGATTCTACGAGCAGTACTTC. The encoded protein is CATSDEAGGFYEQYF.